A single sample gave rise to the 31 T cell receptor beta chains below, sequenced in a study of blood T cells in healthy people across ages. Combining a sample-barcoded 5' primer with a J-beta primer mix, a second PCR ran for 7 to 11 cycles. TCRdb re-called the 5' RACE reads through MiXCR, storing one row per CDR3 protein. Counted here are hundreds of thousands of distinct CDR3 sequences, about 56% occurring once; the ten biggest clones make up 25% to 30%. Sequencing used blood. These receptor sequences come from a man in his forties or fifties in good health.

The J gene is TRBJ1-1, the V gene TRBV12-3 or TRBV12-4; D gene uncertain. The CDR3 extends over 14 amino acids. Trimming shortened V by 1 base and J by 0 bases, and 6 bases separated the two germline ends. The CDR3 region is CASSLEDMNTEAFF. CDR3 sequence (DNA): TGTGCCAGCAGTTTAGAAGACATGAACACTGAAGCTTTCTTT.

The chain couples TRBV9 to TRBJ2-7; D unresolved. Trimming took 0 bases from V and 0 from J, leaving 7 bases between them. CDR1 and CDR2 (germline): SGDLS, YYNGEE. The CDR3 length is 14 residues. CDR3 residues: CASSVDGFSYEQYF. CDR3 in DNA: TGTGCCAGCAGCGTAGATGGCTTCTCCTACGAGCAGTACTTC.

The chain carries TRBV27 and TRBJ2-5, with D perhaps matching TRBD2 (6 bases). Germline assignment: CDR1 MNHEY and CDR2 SMNVEV (reference sequence). V was shortened by 5 bases and J by 0 bases, with 10 bases between the two germline ends. The CDR3 contains 14 residues. CDR3 in DNA: TGTGCCAGCAGTGGAAGGAGGGACCAAGAGACCCAGTACTTC. It translates to CASSGRRDQETQYF.

This clonotype was detected a few times. The chain joins TRBV7-8 to TRBJ2-3; D uncertain. Germline CDR1 is SGHVS and CDR2 is FQNEAQ. The germline V and J ends were trimmed by 5 bases and 2 bases, with 8 bases remaining between them. The CDR3 has 13 residues. The CDR3 nucleotides are TGTGCCAGCAGCCCCGCACTCACAGATACGCAGTATTTT. Residues: CASSPALTDTQYF.

The CDR3 spells CSVEKQGSSTGELFF. The CDR3 region has the DNA TGCAGCGTTGAAAAACAGGGGTCGAGCACCGGGGAGCTGTTTTTT. The rearrangement joins TRBV29-1 to TRBJ2-2; 7 bases line up with TRBD1. The CDR3 extends over 15 amino acids. V trimming: 2 bases; J trimming: 4 bases; junction bases outside the gene matches: 7. Germline CDR1 SQVTM, CDR2 ANQGSEA.

This clonotype turned up a few times. The chain uses TRBV29-1 and TRBJ2-7; D is tentatively TRBD1 or TRBD2 (5 bases each). V was clipped by 6 bases and J by 6 bases, with 12 bases between them. Germline CDR1 is SQVTM and CDR2 is ANQGSEA. CDR3 size: 11 residues. The chain's CDR3 is CSVGTSVEQYF. The CDR3 coding sequence is TGCAGCGTCGGGACGAGCGTCGAGCAGTACTTC.

The V call is TRBV20-1, the J call TRBJ1-1; D gene ambiguous. Germline V CDR1 and CDR2: DFQATT, SNEGSKA (reference sequence). This CDR3 has 14 residues. Between the trimmed V and J ends, which lost 5 bases and 4 bases, there was a span of 17 bases. CDR3 DNA: TGCAGTGCTCGATCTCCGACAAGAGCCACTGAAGCTTTCTTT. Protein sequence: CSARSPTRATEAFF.

The V call is TRBV4-3, the J call TRBJ2-7; TRBD1 agrees at 9 bases. This CDR3 has 16 amino acids. Unmatched junction bases numbered 11, after V lost 2 bases and J lost 6 bases. In germline, CDR1 is LGHNA, CDR2 YSLEER. The CDR3, as DNA: TGCGCCAGCAGCCAAATCACAGGGGGCAGGCCTCTCGAGCAGTACTTC. Translation: CASSQITGGRPLEQYF.

The rearrangement joins TRBV11-2 to TRBJ2-3; 10 nucleotides align to TRBD2. Germline values: CDR1 SGHAT, CDR2 FQNNGV. This CDR3 contains 15 residues. The trim removed 5 bases at V and 5 bases at J, leaving 7 bases unmatched. The CDR3 sequence: CASSPRTSGKDTQYF. In DNA, the CDR3 is TGTGCCAGCAGCCCCCGGACTAGCGGTAAAGATACGCAGTATTTT.

With regard to this clonotype: At one end, the junction sequence differs from germline, possibly due to a read error. The chain joins TRBV7-9 to TRBJ1-1, with a tentative D call TRBD1 (5 bases). The CDR3 loop spans 15 amino acids. Germline V gene lookup returns CDR1 SEHNR and CDR2 FQNEAQ (reference sequence). In DNA, the CDR3 is TGTGCCAGCAACTTATGGTCCAGGGCGAACACTGAAGCTTTCTTT. The encoded protein is CASNLWSRANTEAFF.

The chain combines TRBV7-9 with TRBJ1-2; a possible D gene is TRBD1 (5 bases). The V end was cut by 5 bases, the J end by 1 base, with 8 bases between. The CDR3 is 13 residues long. Germline V CDR1 and CDR2: SEHNR, FQNEAQ (reference sequence). The CDR3 sequence: CASSPQGNYGYTF. CDR3 DNA: TGTGCCAGCAGCCCTCAGGGTAACTATGGCTACACCTTC.

This clonotype was observed a handful of times. This chain uses TRBV3-1 with TRBJ1-5; D is ambiguous. Trimming removed 4 bases from V and 11 bases from J, with 15 bases in between. CDR1 is LGHDT, CDR2 YNNKEL, per germline (reference sequence). The length of the CDR3 is 13 residues. The CDR3 DNA follows: TGTGCCAGCAGCCCAAACCCGGAGGCAGCCCAGCATTTT. Encoded protein: CASSPNPEAAQHF. Full variable domain (missing parts from reference TRBV3-1 and TRBJ1-5): DTAVSQTPKYLVTQMGNDKSIKCEQNLGHDTMYWYKQDSKKFLKIMFSYNNKELIINETVPNRFSPKSPDKAHLNLHINSLELGDSAVYFCASSPNPEAAQHFGDGTRLSIL.

This clonotype was seen only a few times. The V and J genes are TRBV7-9 and TRBJ1-6; D ambiguous. Between the trimmed V and J ends, which lost 7 bases and 13 bases, there was a span of 17 bases. Germline lookup yields CDR1 SEHNR and CDR2 FQNEAQ (reference sequence). The CDR3 covers 13 residues. This CDR3 is CASTSQPERPLHF. CDR3 DNA sequence: TGTGCCAGCACCTCGCAGCCGGAACGGCCCCTCCACTTT.

A remark on this clonotype: A much bigger clone sits one base away, suggesting this may be a read error. The rearrangement links TRBV24-1 to TRBJ2-3, with a possible D match to TRBD1 (6 bases). Germline V lookup: CDR1 KGHDR, CDR2 SFDVKD. V was clipped by 5 bases and J by 6 bases, with 11 bases between them. This CDR3 contains 13 residues. CDR3 sequence reads: CATSGNREDTQYF. CDR3 bases: TGTGCCACCAGTGGCAACAGGGAGGATACGCAGTATTTT.

About this clonotype itself: One junction end does not reproduce the germline sequence, and a read error may be involved. The genes are TRBV25-1 and TRBJ2-1, with 8 bases fitting TRBD2. CDR1 and CDR2 from the germline V gene are MGHDK and SYGVNS. This CDR3 comprises 18 residues. CDR3 bases: TGTGCCGGCAGTGAATTTGTTAGCGGGACGCTATCCTACAATGAGCAGTTCTTC. This sequence encodes CAGSEFVSGTLSYNEQFF.

The chain is built from TRBV5-1 and TRBJ2-3; 8 bases map to TRBD2. CDR1 is SGHRS and CDR2 is YFSETQ in the germline V gene. J gave up 3 bases and V 4 bases, and 4 bases lay outside the gene matches. The CDR3 is 14 amino acids. For the CDR3, the DNA is TGCGCCAGCAGCATAGCGGGGAGGACAGATACGCAGTATTTT. Its protein is CASSIAGRTDTQYF.

A word on this clonotype: At one end, the junction sequence differs from germline, possibly due to a read error. The V and J genes are TRBV29-1 and TRBJ2-7, with 7 bases fitting TRBD2. The DNA matches TRBJ2-5 better at its end, which makes the J call doubtful. The CDR3 sequence is 13 residues long. The germline CDR1 and CDR2 sequences are SQVTM and ANQGSEA. This CDR3 is CSVGRGQLGTQYF. CDR3 bases: TGTAGCGTTGGGAGGGGTCAACTCGGGACCCAGTACTTC.

The rearrangement links TRBV9 to TRBJ2-6, with 9 bases identical to TRBD2. Germline V gene data show CDR1 as SGDLS and CDR2 as YYNGEE. This CDR3 comprises 19 residues. J lost 0 bases, V lost 3 bases, and 10 bases had no gene match. The CDR3 DNA follows: TGTGCCAGCAGCGAGAGAGCGGGGGGAACACTCTCTGGGGCCAACGTCCTGACTTTC. Translating it yields CASSERAGGTLSGANVLTF.

This chain joins TRBV6-2 or TRBV6-3 and TRBJ2-2, with TRBD1 as a possible D gene (6 bases). CDR1 is MNHEY and CDR2 is SVGEGT in the germline V gene. The CDR3 has 15 amino acids. V was cut by 5 bases and J by 4 bases, with 14 bases left in between. The DNA of the CDR3 is TGTGCCAGCAGTCCTAAAGGGACACGCACCGGGGAGCTGTTTTTT. It encodes CASSPKGTRTGELFF.

The CDR3: CASSYSGLQQFF. CDR3 coding DNA: TGTGCCAGCAGTTACTCTGGGCTCCAGCAGTTCTTC. The rearrangement joins TRBV6-2 or TRBV6-3 to TRBJ2-1, with no clear D. Germline CDR1 MNHEY, CDR2 SVGEGT. The CDR3 contains 12 residues. V was pared by 0 bases and J by 11 bases, with 8 bases between.

DNA for the CDR3: TGTGCCAGCAGCCACGGGACTAGCGGGAGTTTTTCCCCATCCGAGCAGTACTTC. This encodes CASSHGTSGSFSPSEQYF. This chain joins TRBV7-8 and TRBJ2-5; 14 nucleotides align to TRBD2. The J call is uncertain, as TRBJ2-7 better fits the DNA end. The CDR3 has 18 amino acids. In germline, CDR1 is SGHVS, CDR2 FQNEAQ.

This sequence joins TRBV27 and TRBJ2-5; possibly TRBD2 for D (6 bases). Germline lookup yields CDR1 MNHEY and CDR2 SMNVEV (reference sequence). CDR3 length: 13 residues. Trimming took off 8 bases at V and 0 bases at J, with 10 bases between the two ends. The CDR3 DNA reads as TGTGCCAGCCGGGAGAGCTACCAAGAGACCCAGTACTTC. This gives the protein CASRESYQETQYF.

The V call is TRBV5-1, the J call TRBJ2-7; the D gene is possibly TRBD1 (6 bases). CDR3 length equals 18 residues. Trimming removed 2 bases at V and 5 bases at J, with 26 bases between. The germline V gene encodes CDR1 SGHRS and CDR2 YFSETQ. The CDR3 sequence is CASSFGFGIQGRGNEQYF. CDR3 DNA sequence: TGCGCCAGCAGCTTCGGGTTTGGTATACAGGGTAGAGGGAACGAGCAGTACTTC.

This chain links TRBV7-3 with TRBJ2-1; no definite D call. The DNA end is more similar to TRBJ2-7, so the J call may be wrong. Germline CDR1 and CDR2: SGHTA and FQGTGA. The CDR3 length is 15 residues. CDR3 sequence (DNA): TGTGCCAGCAGCTTAATCCCCTCTTCCTACAATGAGCAGTACTTC. Translated: CASSLIPSSYNEQYF.

The chain employs TRBV5-5 and TRBJ1-2, with 7 bases identical to TRBD1. Germline CDR1 is SGHKS and CDR2 is YYEKEE (reference sequence). The J segment lost 8 bases and the V segment lost 5 bases, leaving 15 bases of the junction unmatched. CDR3 length: 15 amino acids. DNA of the CDR3: TGTGCCAGCAGATCTCCGGGACAGACTCTCTGGGGCTACACCTTC. This translates into CASRSPGQTLWGYTF.

With regard to this clonotype: The junction does not match germline at one end; this may be a read error. V and J are TRBV7-7 and TRBJ2-3, with 7 positions matching TRBD2. There are 15 residues in the CDR3. CDR1 and CDR2 from the germline V gene are SSHAT and FNYEAQ (reference sequence). The CDR3 protein is CASSLGGLDSSTQYF. The DNA for the CDR3 is TGTGCTAGCAGCTTAGGCGGACTAGACTCCTCCACGCAGTATTTT.

The chain carries TRBV7-9 and TRBJ1-1, with no clear D. This CDR3 comprises 16 residues. V lost 3 bases, J lost 3 bases, and 17 bases lay in between. The germline V gene encodes CDR1 SEHNR and CDR2 FQNEAQ (reference sequence). Here the CDR3 DNA reads TGTGCCAGCAGCTTCTACCTGCAACAAAAGCACACTGAAGCTTTCTTT. This sequence encodes CASSFYLQQKHTEAFF.

V and J are TRBV7-2 and TRBJ2-5; 10 bases agree with TRBD2. The CDR3 runs 16 residues. Germline CDR1 and CDR2: SGHTA and FQGNSA. After removal of 1 base from V and 5 bases from J, the junction contained 7 bases not matched to a gene. The CDR3 sequence is CASSLGWLAGAETQYF. For the CDR3, the DNA is TGTGCCAGCAGCTTAGGCTGGCTAGCGGGAGCGGAGACCCAGTACTTC.

The V call is TRBV28, the J call TRBJ2-5; D gene uncertain. Per the germline V gene, CDR1 is MDHEN and CDR2 is SYDVKM. The CDR3 length is 15 residues. V lost 5 bases, J lost 2 bases, and 15 bases lay in between. The CDR3 nucleotides are TGTGCCAGCAGTCGACGTTTGGAAGGACAAGAGACCCAGTACTTC. This sequence encodes CASSRRLEGQETQYF.

This chain uses TRBV6-2 or TRBV6-3 with TRBJ2-1, with D uncertain. There are 13 residues in the CDR3. Germline-derived CDR1 and CDR2 are MNHEY and SVGEGT. The V end was cut by 2 bases, the J end by 4 bases, with 6 bases between. Here the CDR3 DNA reads TGTGCCAGCAGTTACGCCGGTTACAATGAGCAGTTCTTC. Translating gives CASSYAGYNEQFF.

This chain joins TRBV4-3 and TRBJ2-3; 11 bases agree with TRBD2. Per germline, CDR1 LGHNA and CDR2 YSLEER. The V gene end was trimmed by 2 bases and the J gene end by 0 bases; junction bases not matched to a gene: 10. This CDR3 contains 19 residues. CDR3: CASSQYGPGTSGSTDTQYF. As DNA, the CDR3 is TGCGCCAGCAGCCAATACGGACCCGGGACTAGCGGCAGCACAGATACGCAGTATTTT.